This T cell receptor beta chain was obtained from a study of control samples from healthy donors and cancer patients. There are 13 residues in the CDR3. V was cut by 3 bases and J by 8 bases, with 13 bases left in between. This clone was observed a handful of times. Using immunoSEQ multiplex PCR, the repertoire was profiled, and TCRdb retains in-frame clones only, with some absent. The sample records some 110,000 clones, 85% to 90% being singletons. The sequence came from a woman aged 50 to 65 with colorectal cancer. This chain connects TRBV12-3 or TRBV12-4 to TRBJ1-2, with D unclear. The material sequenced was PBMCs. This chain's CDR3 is CASSFGRSGGYTF. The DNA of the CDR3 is TGTGCCAGCAGTTTCGGCAGGTCGGGCGGCTACACCTTC.